This TCR beta chain is from a study of T cell changes during pregnancy in multiple sclerosis. Sequencing used immunoSEQ multiplex PCR; TCRdb keeps in-frame clones, though not all of them. This table has around 95,000 clones, around 92% appearing once. The table lists this clone with a count of one. Trimming cost V 2 bases and J 4 bases; bases outside gene matches: 3. The CDR3 runs 14 residues. Germline V lookup: CDR1 SGHDN, CDR2 FVKESK. The TCR was taken from a female donor with multiple sclerosis, enrolled in a pregnancy study. Here the sequenced sample was peripheral blood, taken after pregnancy. This chain uses TRBV14 with TRBJ1-2, with 8 nucleotides matching TRBD1. CDR3 residues: CASSQRDRGYGYTF. In nucleotides, the CDR3 is TGTGCCAGCAGCCAAAGAGACAGGGGCTATGGCTACACCTTC.